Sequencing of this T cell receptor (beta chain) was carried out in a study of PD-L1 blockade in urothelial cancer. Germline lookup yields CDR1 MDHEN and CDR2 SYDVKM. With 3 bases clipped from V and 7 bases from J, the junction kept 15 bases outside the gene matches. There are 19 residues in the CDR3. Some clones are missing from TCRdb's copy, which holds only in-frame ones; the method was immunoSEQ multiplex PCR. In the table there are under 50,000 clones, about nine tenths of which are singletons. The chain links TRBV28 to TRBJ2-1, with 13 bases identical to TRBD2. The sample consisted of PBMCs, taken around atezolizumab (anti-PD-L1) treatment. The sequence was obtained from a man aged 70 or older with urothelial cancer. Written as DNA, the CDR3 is TGTGCCAGCAGTTTCGTAGGACTAGCGGGAGTTCAAAGACCGAATGAGCAGTTCTTC. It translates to CASSFVGLAGVQRPNEQFF.